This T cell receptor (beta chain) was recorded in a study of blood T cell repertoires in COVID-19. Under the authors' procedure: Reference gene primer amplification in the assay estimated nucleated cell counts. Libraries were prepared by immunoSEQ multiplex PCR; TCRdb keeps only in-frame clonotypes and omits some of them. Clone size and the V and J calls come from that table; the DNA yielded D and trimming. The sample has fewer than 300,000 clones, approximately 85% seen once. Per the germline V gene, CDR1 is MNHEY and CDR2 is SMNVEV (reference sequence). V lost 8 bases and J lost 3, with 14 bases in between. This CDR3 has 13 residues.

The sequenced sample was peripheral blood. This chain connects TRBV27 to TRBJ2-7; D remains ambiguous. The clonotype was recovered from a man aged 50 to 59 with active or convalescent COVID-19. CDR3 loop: CASGRQGIYEQYF. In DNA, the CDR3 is TGTGCCAGCGGTCGACAAGGCATCTACGAGCAGTACTTC.